What follows are 2 T cell receptor beta chains derived from one specimen sequenced in a study of CD8+ T cells in alopecia areata. Reverse transcription of extracted RNA yielded cDNA, which provided the sequencing template. Profiled with immunoSEQ multiplex PCR; TCRdb holds only in-frame clones, not every one. The sample records some 170,000 clones, 58% being singletons. Treatment in this sample: oral pan-JAK inhibitor, 5-10 mg twice daily. Sequencing was performed on CD4+ T cells sorted from blood, taken at roughly week 58, from a patient treated with tofacitinib. The source of these receptors is a human donor with alopecia areata.

V is TRBV27 and J is TRBJ1-6; D is unclear. The V gene lost 3 bases and the J gene lost 10 bases, with 10 bases spanning the gap. Germline values: CDR1 MNHEY, CDR2 SMNVEV (reference sequence). The CDR3 is 13 amino acids. The CDR3 nucleotides are TGTGCCAGCAGTTTGCCGGGCTCGTCACCCCTCCACTTT. It encodes CASSLPGSSPLHF.

This chain connects TRBV27 to TRBJ2-2; D is uncertain. Trimming pared 6 bases from V and 5 bases from J, leaving 16 bases between. This CDR3 has 15 residues. The V gene's germline CDR1 is MNHEY and CDR2 SMNVEV (reference sequence). The CDR3 sequence is CASSQSGRHTGELFF. The CDR3 DNA is TGTGCCAGCAGCCAATCTGGTAGACATACCGGGGAGCTGTTTTTT.